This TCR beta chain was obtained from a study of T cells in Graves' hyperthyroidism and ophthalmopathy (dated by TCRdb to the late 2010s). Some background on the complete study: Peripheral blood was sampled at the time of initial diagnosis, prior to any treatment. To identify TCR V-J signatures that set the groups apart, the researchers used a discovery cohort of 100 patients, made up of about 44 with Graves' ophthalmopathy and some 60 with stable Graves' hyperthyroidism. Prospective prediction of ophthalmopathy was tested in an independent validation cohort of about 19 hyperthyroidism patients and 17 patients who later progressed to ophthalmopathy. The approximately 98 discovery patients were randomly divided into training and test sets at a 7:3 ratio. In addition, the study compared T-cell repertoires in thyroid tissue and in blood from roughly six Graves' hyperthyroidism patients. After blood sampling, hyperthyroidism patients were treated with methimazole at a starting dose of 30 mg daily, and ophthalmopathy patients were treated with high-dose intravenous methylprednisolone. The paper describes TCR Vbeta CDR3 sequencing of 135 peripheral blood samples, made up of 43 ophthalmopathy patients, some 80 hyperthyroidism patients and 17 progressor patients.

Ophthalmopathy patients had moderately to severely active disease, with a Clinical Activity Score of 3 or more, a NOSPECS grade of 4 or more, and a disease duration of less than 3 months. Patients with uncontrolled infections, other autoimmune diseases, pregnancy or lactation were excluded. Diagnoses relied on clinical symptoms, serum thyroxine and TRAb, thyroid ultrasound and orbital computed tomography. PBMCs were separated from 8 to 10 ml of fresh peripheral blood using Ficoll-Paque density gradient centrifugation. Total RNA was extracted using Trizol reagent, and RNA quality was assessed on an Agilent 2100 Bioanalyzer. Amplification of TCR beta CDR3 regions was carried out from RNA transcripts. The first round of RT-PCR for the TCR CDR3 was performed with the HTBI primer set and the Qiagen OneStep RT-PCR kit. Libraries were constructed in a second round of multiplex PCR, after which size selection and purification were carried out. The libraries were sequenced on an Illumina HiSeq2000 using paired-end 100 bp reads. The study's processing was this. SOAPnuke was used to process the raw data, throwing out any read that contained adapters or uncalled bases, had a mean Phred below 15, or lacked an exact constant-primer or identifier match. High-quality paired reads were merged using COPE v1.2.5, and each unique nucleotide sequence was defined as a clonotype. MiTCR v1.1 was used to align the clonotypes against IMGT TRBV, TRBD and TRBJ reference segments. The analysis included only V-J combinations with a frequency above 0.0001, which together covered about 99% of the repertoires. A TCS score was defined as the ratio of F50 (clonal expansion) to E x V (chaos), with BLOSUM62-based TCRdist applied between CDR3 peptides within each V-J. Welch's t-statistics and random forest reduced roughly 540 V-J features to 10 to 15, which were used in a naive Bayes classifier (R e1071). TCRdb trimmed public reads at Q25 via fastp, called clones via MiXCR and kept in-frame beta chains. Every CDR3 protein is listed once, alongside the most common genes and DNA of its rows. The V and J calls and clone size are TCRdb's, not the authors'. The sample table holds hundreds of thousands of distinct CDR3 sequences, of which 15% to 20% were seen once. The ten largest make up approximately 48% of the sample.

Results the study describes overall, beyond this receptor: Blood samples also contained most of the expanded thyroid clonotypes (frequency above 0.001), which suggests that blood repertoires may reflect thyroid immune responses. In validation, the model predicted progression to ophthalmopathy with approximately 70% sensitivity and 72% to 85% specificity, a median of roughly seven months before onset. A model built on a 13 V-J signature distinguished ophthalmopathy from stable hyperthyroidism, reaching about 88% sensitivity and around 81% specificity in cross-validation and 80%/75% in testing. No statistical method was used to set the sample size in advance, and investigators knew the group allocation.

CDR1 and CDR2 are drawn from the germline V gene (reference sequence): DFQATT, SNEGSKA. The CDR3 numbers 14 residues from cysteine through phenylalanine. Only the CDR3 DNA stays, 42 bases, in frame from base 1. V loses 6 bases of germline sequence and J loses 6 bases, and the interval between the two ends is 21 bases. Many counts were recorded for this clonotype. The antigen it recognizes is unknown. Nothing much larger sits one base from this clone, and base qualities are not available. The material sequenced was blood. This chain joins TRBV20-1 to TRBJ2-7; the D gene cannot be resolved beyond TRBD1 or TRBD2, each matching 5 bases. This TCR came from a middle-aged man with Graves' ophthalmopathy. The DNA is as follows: TGCAGTGCCCCCGCCGGGACCACCTTTGGCGAGCAGTACTTC. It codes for CSAPAGTTFGEQYF.